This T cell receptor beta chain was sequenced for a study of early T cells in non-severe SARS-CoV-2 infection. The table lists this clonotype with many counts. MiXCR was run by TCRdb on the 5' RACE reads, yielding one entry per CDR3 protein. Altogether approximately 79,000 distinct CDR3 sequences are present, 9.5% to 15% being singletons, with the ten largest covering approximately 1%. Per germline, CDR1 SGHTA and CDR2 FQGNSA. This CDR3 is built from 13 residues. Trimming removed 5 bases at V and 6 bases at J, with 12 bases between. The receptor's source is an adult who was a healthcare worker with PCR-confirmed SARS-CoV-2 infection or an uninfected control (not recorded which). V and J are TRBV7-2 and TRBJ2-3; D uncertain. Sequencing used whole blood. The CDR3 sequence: CASSAPQTDTQYF. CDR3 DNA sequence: TGTGCCAGCAGCGCGCCTCAAACGGATACGCAGTATTTT.